The 18 T cell receptor beta chains in this list originate from one sample, sequenced in a study of T cell responses to AZD1222 COVID-19 vaccine. The repertoire was sequenced with immunoSEQ multiplex PCR; TCRdb's copy has only in-frame clones and lacks some. Found here are roughly 120,000 clones, roughly nine tenths of them singletons; the top ten hold 2.8%. Specimen: peripheral blood, collected on day 0 of AZD1222 vaccination. Every receptor here comes from an adult in good health.

The chain has TRBV19 and TRBJ1-5; 9 bases agree with TRBD1. The CDR3 covers 14 residues. In germline, CDR1 is LNHDA, CDR2 SQIVND (reference sequence). V gave up 8 bases and J gave up 3 bases; unmatched junction bases: 5. CDR3 bases: TGTGCCAGTGGGGGGACAGGGTCCAATCAGCCCCAGCATTTT. Its translation is CASGGTGSNQPQHF.

The chain couples TRBV7-2 to TRBJ2-7; maybe TRBD1 (6 bases). The CDR3 has 14 amino acids. V lost 5 bases to trimming and J lost 0 bases, with 11 bases between them. Germline CDR1 and CDR2: SGHTA and FQGNSA. The CDR3 DNA sequence: TGTGCCAGCAGCCCGGGACATAGCTCCTACGAGCAGTACTTC. This encodes CASSPGHSSYEQYF.

The chain joins TRBV5-1 to TRBJ1-1; 7 nucleotides match TRBD1. This CDR3 spans 14 amino acids. The V gene end was trimmed by 4 bases and the J gene end by 3 bases; junction bases not matched to a gene: 6. From germline, CDR1 is SGHRS and CDR2 YFSETQ. In DNA form, the CDR3 reads TGCGCCAGCAGCAGGGGACAGTGGGACACTGAAGCTTTCTTT. This encodes CASSRGQWDTEAFF.

CDR3 sequence reads: CASSFPTEENTGELFF. DNA of the CDR3: TGCGCCAGCAGCTTTCCGACCGAGGAGAACACCGGGGAGCTGTTTTTT. The rearrangement links TRBV5-1 to TRBJ2-2, with D unclear. The V end was cut by 2 bases, the J end by 1 base, with 12 bases between. This CDR3 has 16 amino acids. From germline, CDR1 is SGHRS and CDR2 YFSETQ.

This clone has more than one count but fewer than ten. CDR3 DNA: TGTGCCAGCAGCTCAGACATGGGGATAGGGAAGAACACTGAAGCTTTCTTT. Translated, it gives CASSSDMGIGKNTEAFF. The V gene is TRBV7-2, the J gene TRBJ1-1; D remains unclear. CDR1 and CDR2 (germline): SGHTA, FQGNSA. V lost 4 bases to trimming and J lost 1 base, with 19 bases between them. The CDR3 spans 17 residues.

This chain joins TRBV2 and TRBJ1-1; D unclear. Germline V gene lookup returns CDR1 SNHLY and CDR2 FYNNEI. V was cut by 7 bases and J by 4 bases, with 10 bases left in between. This CDR3 is 12 amino acids long. The CDR3 nucleotides are TGTGCCAGCAAGCGAGGGTCCACTGAAGCTTTCTTT. It codes for CASKRGSTEAFF.

The rearrangement links TRBV27 to TRBJ2-6, with no clear D. This CDR3 has 13 amino acids. The V end lost 6 bases, the J end lost 5 bases, and 8 bases lay between the germline ends. Germline V CDR1 and CDR2: MNHEY, SMNVEV (reference sequence). This CDR3 reads CASSSGWANVLTF. CDR3 nucleotide sequence: TGTGCCAGCAGCTCCGGGTGGGCCAACGTCCTGACTTTC.

The V gene is TRBV6-2 or TRBV6-3, the J gene TRBJ1-1; D gene ambiguous. The V end was cut by 6 bases, the J end by 5 bases, with 19 bases between. CDR3 length: 15 residues. Germline assignment: CDR1 MNHEY and CDR2 SVGEGT. The CDR3 loop reads CASSEGLGPFTEAFF. CDR3 nucleotide sequence: TGTGCCAGCAGCGAGGGTTTAGGACCTTTTACTGAAGCTTTCTTT.

The chain carries TRBV27 and TRBJ1-2, with D possibly TRBD1 on 5 matching bases. Germline CDR1 and CDR2: MNHEY and SMNVEV (reference sequence). V was pared by 4 bases and J by 4 bases, with 19 bases between. The CDR3 is 16 residues long. CDR3: CASSSQMDIDLYGYTF. CDR3 nucleotides: TGTGCCAGCAGTTCCCAAATGGACATCGATCTCTATGGCTACACCTTC.

This clone has a handful of counts. CDR3 residues: CASSQTSGRYEQYF. For the CDR3, the DNA is TGTGCCAGCAGCCAGACTAGCGGGAGATACGAGCAGTACTTC. The genes are TRBV5-4 and TRBJ2-7; 12 nucleotides agree with TRBD2. CDR1 and CDR2 (germline): SGHNT, YYREEE (reference sequence). Trimming cost V 4 bases and J 4 bases; bases outside gene matches: 3. The CDR3 covers 14 residues.

The J gene is TRBJ2-2, the V gene TRBV6-2 or TRBV6-3; 11 nucleotides align to TRBD2. Trimming cost V 2 bases and J 0 bases; bases outside gene matches: 5. CDR3 length: 18 amino acids. CDR1 and CDR2 from the germline V gene are MNHEY and SVGEGT. The CDR3 DNA reads as TGTGCCAGCAGTTACACCGGGACTAGCGGAGCGAACACCGGGGAGCTGTTTTTT. Translating gives CASSYTGTSGANTGELFF.

The V gene is TRBV7-6, the J gene TRBJ1-1; D is unclear. Germline CDR1 is SGHVS and CDR2 is FNYEAQ. The V end lost 3 bases, the J end lost 5 bases, and 22 bases lay between the germline ends. This CDR3 contains 17 residues. CDR3 loop: CASSLYVGERAKTEAFF. CDR3 DNA: TGTGCCAGCAGCTTGTACGTCGGGGAAAGGGCGAAGACTGAAGCTTTCTTT.

The V call is TRBV18, the J call TRBJ2-7; 8 bases align to TRBD1. V was clipped by 0 bases and J by 3 bases; unmatched bases: 1. Per the germline V gene, CDR1 is KGHSH and CDR2 is LQKENI. The CDR3 has 14 residues. The CDR3 DNA follows: TGTGCCAGCTCACCACCGACAGGGGTCTACGAGCAGTACTTC. Encoded protein: CASSPPTGVYEQYF. Based on the CDR3 plus reference TRBV18 and TRBJ2-7, the full variable domain is NAGVMQNPRHLVRRRGQEARLRCSPMKGHSHVYWYRQLPEEGLKFMVYLQKENIIDESGMPKERFSAEFPKEGPSILRIQQVVRGDSAAYFCASSPPTGVYEQYFGPGTRLTVT.

This rearrangement joins TRBV13 to TRBJ1-6, with D tentatively TRBD1 (5 bases). This CDR3 comprises 15 residues. Germline loops: CDR1 PRHDT, CDR2 FYEKMQ (reference sequence). The V end lost 5 bases, the J end lost 9 bases, and 17 bases lay between the germline ends. CDR3 amino acids: CASSLRVNDGSPLHF. The CDR3 bases are TGTGCCAGCAGCCTCAGGGTCAACGATGGTTCACCCCTCCACTTT.

The gene calls are TRBV27 and TRBJ1-4; 11 nucleotides match TRBD1. CDR1 and CDR2 from the germline V gene are MNHEY and SMNVEV (reference sequence). This CDR3 contains 15 residues. Trimming took 4 bases from V and 6 from J; bases not matched to a gene: 4. DNA of the CDR3: TGTGCCAGCAGTTCAGCGGACAGGGGGCATGAAAAACTGTTTTTT. This gives the protein CASSSADRGHEKLFF.

J is TRBJ1-1 and V is TRBV5-1; D uncertain. Germline CDR1 and CDR2: SGHRS and YFSETQ. The CDR3 extends over 15 amino acids. Trimming removed 0 bases from V and 2 bases from J, with 11 bases in between. The CDR3 is CASSLGNGRNTEAFF. The CDR3 DNA is TGCGCCAGCAGCTTGGGTAACGGAAGAAACACTGAAGCTTTCTTT.

The chain combines TRBV7-6 with TRBJ1-6; weak D call: TRBD1 (6 bases). The germline V gene has CDR1 SGHVS and CDR2 FNYEAQ. V lost 5 bases, J lost 7 bases, and 12 bases lay in between. The length of the CDR3 is 14 residues. In DNA, the CDR3 is TGTGCCAGCAGCCGGACAGTGTCCAATTCACCCCTCCACTTT. Protein: CASSRTVSNSPLHF.

The rearrangement links TRBV6-5 to TRBJ1-5, with no clear D. V was trimmed by 6 bases and J by 0 bases, leaving 3 bases between them. The CDR3 loop spans 12 amino acids. Germline V gene data show CDR1 as MNHEY and CDR2 as SVGAGI. CDR3 bases: TGTGCCAGCAGGGATAGCAATCAGCCCCAGCATTTT. Encoded protein: CASRDSNQPQHF.